These 28 T cell receptor beta chains came from one sample sequenced in a study of early T cells in non-severe SARS-CoV-2 infection. In TCRdb, the 5' RACE reads were re-called with MiXCR into one record per CDR3 protein. The sample lists 85,000 to 90,000 distinct CDR3 sequences; about 15% were seen once. Sequencing was performed on whole blood. The receptors derive from an adult who was a healthcare worker with PCR-confirmed SARS-CoV-2 infection or an uninfected control (not recorded which).

The chain joins TRBV24-1 to TRBJ2-6, with D maybe TRBD1 (5 bases). The CDR3 has 15 amino acids. The germline gives CDR1 KGHDR, CDR2 SFDVKD. Trimming removed 1 base from V and 2 bases from J, with 5 bases in between. The CDR3 here is CATSDFRAGANVLTF. The DNA of the CDR3 is TGTGCCACCAGTGATTTCAGGGCTGGGGCCAACGTCCTGACTTTC.

This chain links TRBV4-1 with TRBJ1-4; 8 nucleotides align to TRBD1. The CDR3 spans 17 residues. J lost 2 bases, V lost 0 bases, and 5 bases had no gene match. CDR1 is MGHRA and CDR2 is YSYEKL in the germline V gene. The CDR3 region is CASSQERTGFTNEKLFF. The CDR3 DNA sequence: TGCGCCAGCAGCCAAGAGAGGACAGGGTTCACTAATGAAAAACTGTTTTTT.

The genes are TRBV7-9 and TRBJ2-5; perhaps D is TRBD1 or TRBD2 (5 bases each). The CDR3 sequence is 12 residues long. V was cut by 9 bases and J by 4 bases, with 12 bases left in between. Germline CDR1 reads SEHNR; CDR2 reads FQNEAQ (reference sequence). The CDR3 is CASNQGAETQYF. CDR3 sequence (DNA): TGTGCCAGTAACCAGGGAGCAGAGACCCAGTACTTC.

A few counts support this clonotype. V usage is TRBV27 and J usage is TRBJ2-2, with TRBD1 matching over 8 bases. Germline trimming cut 1 base from V and 2 bases from J; bases unmatched to any gene: 12. CDR1 is MNHEY, CDR2 SMNVEV, per germline (reference sequence). The CDR3 is made up of 19 amino acids. The CDR3, as DNA: TGTGCCAGCAGTTTATTCGGACAGGGCGTCAGGTCAAACACCGGGGAGCTGTTTTTT. The encoded protein is CASSLFGQGVRSNTGELFF.

The J gene is TRBJ2-7, the V gene TRBV29-1, with a weak D call TRBD1 (6 bases). The CDR3 totals 13 residues. V was pared by 6 bases and J by 5 bases, with 17 bases between. From germline, CDR1 is SQVTM and CDR2 ANQGSEA. CDR3 amino acids: CSVTGQRVHEQYF. CDR3 coding DNA: TGCAGCGTAACGGGACAAAGGGTCCACGAGCAGTACTTC.

Only a few counts were recorded for this clonotype. The chain is built from TRBV5-1 and TRBJ2-6; D unclear. CDR1 is SGHRS and CDR2 is YFSETQ in the germline V gene. With 2 bases removed from V and 0 bases from J, the gap between germline ends came to 6 bases. This CDR3 spans 15 amino acids. The CDR3 DNA follows: TGCGCCAGCAGCTTATCTAGCTCTGGGGCCAACGTCCTGACTTTC. Translated: CASSLSSSGANVLTF.

The chain employs TRBV28 and TRBJ2-7; maybe TRBD1 (6 bases). This CDR3 has 12 amino acids. Trimming cost V 8 bases and J 7 bases, with 15 bases left between them. The germline V gene encodes CDR1 MDHEN and CDR2 SYDVKM. CDR3 loop: CASSSQGFEQYF. In DNA form, the CDR3 reads TGTGCCAGCTCCTCCCAGGGGTTTGAGCAGTACTTC.

This clonotype was observed a few times. The chain is built from TRBV7-2 and TRBJ1-5; 7 positions match TRBD1. The CDR3 length is 17 residues. V shed 5 bases, J shed 0 bases, and the junction held 10 bases outside the gene matches. CDR1 and CDR2 (germline): SGHTA, FQGNSA. CDR3 in DNA: TGTGCCAGCAGCCCCTCCCGGACAGGTTATAGCAATCAGCCCCAGCATTTT. It specifies CASSPSRTGYSNQPQHF.

This clonotype was counted many times. The chain employs TRBV6-5 and TRBJ1-5; weak D call: TRBD1 (6 bases). The CDR3 is 14 amino acids. V lost 6 bases and J 4 bases, leaving 13 bases between the germline ends. Germline V gene sequence: CDR1 MNHEY, CDR2 SVGAGI. The CDR3 DNA reads TGTGCCAGCAGCCTGGCAGGGGCGAATCAGCCCCAGCATTTT. It yields the protein CASSLAGANQPQHF.

This clonotype was found many times. The V and J genes are TRBV3-1 and TRBJ1-2; D possibly corresponds to TRBD1 (6 bases). With 1 base removed from V and 4 bases from J, the gap between germline ends came to 10 bases. Germline V gene sequence: CDR1 LGHDT, CDR2 YNNKEL (reference sequence). This CDR3 has 14 amino acids. The CDR3: CASSQAPGAYGYTF. The CDR3 coding sequence is TGTGCCAGCAGCCAAGCTCCAGGGGCCTATGGCTACACCTTC.

The sample holds a few counts of this clonotype. The chain recombines TRBV4-1 with TRBJ2-1, with 8 bases that match TRBD1. The CDR3 sequence is 13 residues long. From germline, CDR1 is MGHRA and CDR2 YSYEKL. The junction had 9 bases not matched to a gene; V was cut back by 10 bases and J by 7 bases. In DNA form, the CDR3 reads TGCGCCACCAAGACAGGGGCAAGGAATGAGCAGTTCTTC. Protein: CATKTGARNEQFF.

The rearrangement joins TRBV9 to TRBJ1-1; perhaps TRBD1 as D (5 bases). Trimming shortened V by 0 bases and J by 7 bases, and 10 bases separated the two germline ends. The CDR3 length is 13 residues. Germline CDR1 and CDR2: SGDLS and YYNGEE. CDR3 region: CASSVDKGREAFF. The CDR3 nucleotides are TGTGCCAGCAGCGTAGATAAGGGACGTGAAGCTTTCTTT.

The chain uses TRBV12-3 or TRBV12-4 and TRBJ1-1; 7 nucleotides agree with TRBD1. This CDR3 spans 13 amino acids. The V gene end was trimmed by 10 bases and the J gene end by 8 bases; junction bases not matched to a gene: 13. CDR3 in DNA: TGTGCCATAACGAGGGAGACAGGGCGAGAAGCTTTCTTT. This gives the protein CAITRETGREAFF.

Ten or more counts support this clonotype. J is TRBJ1-2 and V is TRBV14, with 10 positions matching TRBD1. The germline V gene has CDR1 SGHDN and CDR2 FVKESK. V lost 3 bases to trimming and J lost 7 bases; unmatched junction nucleotides: 8. The CDR3 has 15 amino acids. The DNA of the CDR3 is TGTGCCAGCAGCCATGACCCCGGGACAGGGGCTGGCTACACCTTC. Amino acids: CASSHDPGTGAGYTF.

At least ten counts were recorded for this clonotype. The chain recombines TRBV10-1 with TRBJ2-7, with D possibly matching TRBD1 (5 bases). The V and J ends lost 6 bases and 3 bases respectively, with 12 bases between them. From germline, CDR1 is WNHNN and CDR2 SYGVQD (reference sequence). This CDR3 has 13 amino acids. CDR3 bases: TGCGCCAGCAGGGACACAAATAGCTACGAGCAGTACTTC. Amino acids: CASRDTNSYEQYF.

There are a few counts of this clonotype. The chain combines TRBV3-1 with TRBJ2-7, with D hard to call. Germline V gives CDR1 LGHDT, CDR2 YNNKEL (reference sequence). This CDR3 is built from 12 residues. V was cut by 3 bases and J by 2 bases, with 5 bases left in between. The DNA of the CDR3 is TGTGCCAGCAGCCACTCCCCCTACGAGCAGTACTTC. Protein: CASSHSPYEQYF.

This clonotype showed up just a few times. J is TRBJ2-7 and V is TRBV3-1; D is possibly TRBD2 (6 bases). This CDR3 spans 16 amino acids. Germline CDR1 reads LGHDT; CDR2 reads YNNKEL (reference sequence). Trimming removed 4 bases from V and 4 bases from J, with 20 bases in between. The CDR3, as DNA: TGTGCCAGCAGCCCGAGTTTCGGGGGAGGAGGATACGAGCAGTACTTC. Encoded protein: CASSPSFGGGGYEQYF.

This clonotype was counted a few times. The chain links TRBV6-5 to TRBJ1-5, with D possibly matching TRBD1 (5 bases). The CDR3 is 15 residues long. In germline, CDR1 is MNHEY, CDR2 SVGAGI. V was shortened by 6 bases and J by 0 bases, with 12 bases between the two germline ends. CDR3: CASSPQGNSNQPQHF. The CDR3, as DNA: TGTGCCAGCAGCCCCCAGGGAAATAGCAATCAGCCCCAGCATTTT.

This clonotype was counted ten times or more. This chain joins TRBV27 and TRBJ2-1; D is unclear. CDR3 length: 14 amino acids. CDR1 and CDR2 from the germline V gene are MNHEY and SMNVEV (reference sequence). V dropped 0 bases and J dropped 7 bases, with 10 bases sitting between them. CDR3 residues: CASSLSGPPNEQFF. CDR3 nucleotide sequence: TGTGCCAGCAGTTTATCAGGCCCGCCAAATGAGCAGTTCTTC.

This clonotype has a handful of counts. The chain carries TRBV29-1 and TRBJ2-1; possibly TRBD2 for D (5 bases). Germline values: CDR1 SQVTM, CDR2 ANQGSEA. V dropped 2 bases and J dropped 0 bases, with 11 bases sitting between them. The CDR3 is 15 amino acids. This CDR3 reads CSVEIPGSSYNEQFF. In DNA form, the CDR3 reads TGCAGCGTTGAAATCCCGGGGAGCTCCTACAATGAGCAGTTCTTC.

The chain couples TRBV19 to TRBJ1-2, with D perhaps TRBD1 (6 bases). This CDR3 is 13 amino acids long. Germline-derived CDR1 and CDR2 are LNHDA and SQIVND (reference sequence). The CDR3, as DNA: TGTGTCACCCGGGCCGTACAGGGTACTGGCTACACCTTC. Translating gives CVTRAVQGTGYTF.

The chain uses TRBV11-2 and TRBJ2-3; TRBD2 matches at 7 bases. Trimming cost V 4 bases and J 0 bases; bases outside gene matches: 10. The CDR3 loop spans 17 amino acids. Germline values: CDR1 SGHAT, CDR2 FQNNGV. The CDR3 sequence is CASSSLLAGDSTDTQYF. CDR3 coding DNA: TGTGCCAGCAGCTCTCTTCTGGCGGGGGACAGCACAGATACGCAGTATTTT.

In its sample, this clonotype was seen a few times. V and J are TRBV5-1 and TRBJ2-7; 12 bases align to TRBD1. Germline V gene sequence: CDR1 SGHRS, CDR2 YFSETQ. This CDR3 comprises 14 residues. With 7 bases clipped from V and 4 bases from J, the junction kept 6 bases outside the gene matches. The CDR3 region is CASAPGQGAYEQYF. CDR3 in DNA: TGCGCCAGCGCACCGGGACAGGGGGCTTACGAGCAGTACTTC.

This clonotype came up a few times. The rearrangement uses TRBV19 and TRBJ2-6, with TRBD1 matching over 8 bases. The V gene's germline CDR1 is LNHDA and CDR2 SQIVND (reference sequence). The CDR3 runs 18 residues. The V and J ends lost 2 bases and 3 bases, in that order; junction bases with no gene match: 9. The chain's CDR3 is CASSIFGDRGFGANVLTF. The CDR3 coding sequence is TGTGCCAGTAGTATATTTGGAGACAGGGGCTTTGGGGCCAACGTCCTGACTTTC.

This clonotype was counted only a few times. The chain joins TRBV6-1 to TRBJ1-3; D is unresolved. Germline assignment: CDR1 MNHNS and CDR2 SASEGT. Trimming took 1 base from V and 0 from J, leaving 7 bases between them. The length of the CDR3 is 15 residues. The CDR3 DNA reads TGTGCCAGCAGTGAAGAAAACAGCTCTGGAAACACCATATATTTT. Translated, it gives CASSEENSSGNTIYF.

This clonotype was picked up many times. The chain recombines TRBV7-9 with TRBJ2-3; 11 bases agree with TRBD2. The CDR3 length is 18 residues. Trimming at V came to 5 bases and at J to 3 bases, leaving 13 bases not matched to a gene. In germline, CDR1 is SEHNR, CDR2 FQNEAQ (reference sequence). The chain's CDR3 is CASSPRTSGPHGTDTQYF. The CDR3, as DNA: TGTGCCAGCAGCCCACGGACTAGCGGGCCCCATGGAACAGATACGCAGTATTTT.

The chain has TRBV3-1 and TRBJ2-2; 7 nucleotides line up with TRBD2. Germline loops: CDR1 LGHDT, CDR2 YNNKEL (reference sequence). The length of the CDR3 is 19 residues. V dropped 0 bases and J dropped 7; count of bases not matched to a gene: 17. The CDR3 protein is CASSQDRRALAGGSGELFF. The CDR3 coding sequence is TGTGCCAGCAGCCAAGATCGGAGGGCACTAGCCGGGGGGAGCGGGGAGCTGTTTTTT.

The chain links TRBV5-6 to TRBJ2-2; 8 nucleotides match TRBD1. Germline-derived CDR1 and CDR2 are SGHDT and YYEEEE. CDR3 length: 17 amino acids. V lost 3 bases, J lost 3 bases, and 10 bases stayed unmatched. The CDR3 sequence is CASSSQGAIWDTGELFF. Here the CDR3 DNA reads TGTGCCAGCAGCTCCCAGGGGGCTATATGGGACACCGGGGAGCTGTTTTTT.